This T cell receptor beta chain derives from a study of early T cells in non-severe SARS-CoV-2 infection. About the study: Sequencing input comprised bulk RNA from unsorted whole blood; chain pairing was not available.

This clonotype appeared many times. The TCR library protocol attached unique molecular identifiers to the individual cDNA molecules. TCRdb processed the 5' RACE reads anew with MiXCR; each CDR3 protein has one entry. The sample has 110,000 or so distinct CDR3 sequences, roughly 12% seen once; the top ten hold around 3.1%. The CDR3 length is 17 residues. The trim removed 4 bases at V and 7 bases at J, leaving 13 bases unmatched. Per germline, CDR1 SGHNT and CDR2 YYREEE (reference sequence). Sequencing was carried out using whole blood. This chain links TRBV5-4 with TRBJ2-7, with 14 nucleotides matching TRBD2. The clonotype comes from an adult who was a healthcare worker with PCR-confirmed SARS-CoV-2 infection or an uninfected control (not recorded which). The CDR3 sequence is CASSPSTWTSGRREQYF. The CDR3 DNA follows: TGTGCCAGCAGCCCCAGCACCTGGACTAGCGGGAGGAGGGAGCAGTACTTC.